This TCR beta chain appears in the sequencing data of a study of OX40 agonist ivuxolimab in advanced cancers. Study information: With a range of about 20 to 79, age averaged approximately 55 years, and around 80% were male. Study-level points and caveats: Among some nonresponders, normalized T-cell clonal expansion was also low. Antigen specificity of clonally expanded peripheral T cells was not established.

As regards this clone: Its cognate antigen is unknown.

The table came from immunoSEQ multiplex PCR; TCRdb's copy has only in-frame clones and leaves some out. The sample contains tens of thousands of clones, approximately 90% of which appear only once. V was pared by 7 bases and J by 6 bases, with 11 bases of the junction left unmatched. Looked up from germline, CDR1 is LNHDA and CDR2 is SQIVND (reference sequence). The CDR3 is 15 amino acids. The chain carries TRBV19 and TRBJ2-1, with TRBD2 identical over 8 bases. The sequenced sample was CD4+ or CD8+ T cells sorted from blood, obtained in a trial of the OX40 agonist ivuxolimab. The sequence was collected from an adult with an advanced solid tumor such as melanoma, head and neck, liver or kidney cancer. The CDR3 loop reads CASKWGTRDANEQFF. The CDR3, as DNA: TGTGCCAGTAAATGGGGGACTAGGGATGCCAATGAGCAGTTCTTC. The variable domain in full, completed from reference TRBV19 and TRBJ2-1, reads DGGITQSPKYLFRKEGQNVTLSCEQNLNHDAMYWYRQDPGQGLRLIYYSQIVNDFQKGDIAEGYSVSREKKESFPLTVTSAQKNPTAFYLCASKWGTRDANEQFFGPGTRLTVL.